Listed below are T cell receptor beta chains from one sample, sequenced in a study of glioma-infiltrating T cells after dendritic cell vaccination. Method: immunoSEQ multiplex PCR; TCRdb's copy keeps in-frame clones and lacks some. The table includes some 70,000 clones, roughly four fifths detected once. Sequenced here: blood, sampled before dendritic cell vaccination. The receptors come from a human donor with glioblastoma. CDR3s include the opening cysteine and the closing phenylalanine or tryptophan. The D gene is left open where the match is weak. A row's size may be missing; if present it is once, few, many or a size class.

J	size	V	D	DNA	CDR3
TRBJ2-1	.	TRBV2	TRBD2	TGTGCCCCCCCTAGCGGTGACAATGAGCAGTTCTTC	CAPPSGDNEQFF
TRBJ2-3	.	TRBV30	.	TGTGCCTGGGGCAGGACAGCAGGTGGGGATACGCAGTATTTT	CAWGRTAGGDTQYF
TRBJ2-2	.	TRBV18	.	TGTGCCAGCTCAGTTCGAGGCGGGGAGCTGTTTTTT	CASSVRGGELFF
TRBJ1-5	few	TRBV10-1	.	TGCGCCAGCAGCCGGACACTCAATCAGCCCCAGCATTTT	CASSRTLNQPQHF
TRBJ2-1	once	TRBV7-9	TRBD1	TGTGCCAGCAGCTCGGGGACAGGGAGCTACAATGAGCAGTTCTTC	CASSSGTGSYNEQFF
TRBJ1-3	few	TRBV28	.	TGTGCCAGCTCGCGGAGACAGACTGGAAACACCATATATTTT	CASSRRQTGNTIYF
TRBJ2-3	once	TRBV19	TRBD1	TGTGCCAGCTCCGGGACAGGGGCAGATACGCAGTATTTT	CASSGTGADTQYF
TRBJ2-3	.	TRBV9	TRBD2	TGTGCCAGCAGCGTTACTAGCGGGGGGGCGGATACGCAGTATTTT	CASSVTSGGADTQYF
TRBJ2-6	few	TRBV5-6	TRBD1	TGTGCCAGCAGCTTGGTAGGGGGCGTCGGCTCTGGGGCCAACGTCCTGACTTTC	CASSLVGGVGSGANVLTF
TRBJ2-1	.	TRBV5-4	TRBD1	TGTGCCAGCAGCTTCCCTAGACAGGGCGTTTACAATGAGCAGTTCTTC	CASSFPRQGVYNEQFF
TRBJ1-5	.	TRBV6-4	.	TGTGCCAGCAGTGACGAGTTCGGTCAGCCCCAGCATTTT	CASSDEFGQPQHF
TRBJ1-6	.	TRBV5-1	.	TGCGCCAGCAGCTTGGACGGTCGTGATTCACCCCTCCACTTT	CASSLDGRDSPLHF
TRBJ2-3	.	TRBV5-4	TRBD2	TGTGCCAGCAGCTCGGGACTAGACATCCTTAGGACAGATACGCAGTATTTT	CASSSGLDILRTDTQYF
TRBJ1-6	.	TRBV7-6	.	TGTGCCAGCAGCTTAGGGGTTCAGGCTGGAAAGTATTCACCCCTCCACTTT	CASSLGVQAGKYSPLHF
TRBJ1-2	.	TRBV11-2	TRBD1	TGTGCCAGCAGCTTAGGTCGCGCAGGGGGCGGGGGCTACACCTTC	CASSLGRAGGGGYTF
TRBJ2-1	.	TRBV19	.	TGTGCCACCAACCTGTTTGGGGCGCGAGGCAATGAGCAGTTCTTC	CATNLFGARGNEQFF
TRBJ2-7	once	TRBV7-2	TRBD2	TGTGCCAGCAGCAAGACTAGCGGGGGTTACTACGAGCAGTACTTC	CASSKTSGGYYEQYF
TRBJ2-2	.	TRBV28	TRBD2	TGTGCCAGCAGTTTGGGAGGGAGGGGCACCGGGGAGCTGTTTTTT	CASSLGGRGTGELFF
TRBJ1-1	.	TRBV19	.	TGTGCCAGTAGTTGGGCTCCCGACACTGAAGCTTTCTTT	CASSWAPDTEAFF
TRBJ1-5	.	TRBV30	.	TGTGCCTGGAGCGGCGGGCTTGGAGGCAATCAGCCCCAGCATTTT	CAWSGGLGGNQPQHF
TRBJ2-5	.	TRBV28	TRBD1	TGTGCCAGCACCCCGGGGGGACAGGGGTCCGCGGAGACCCAGTACTTC	CASTPGGQGSAETQYF
TRBJ2-7	.	TRBV5-1	TRBD1	TGCGCCAGCAGTTTCACAGCAGGGGGCGGTAAATCCTACGAGCAGTACTTC	CASSFTAGGGKSYEQYF